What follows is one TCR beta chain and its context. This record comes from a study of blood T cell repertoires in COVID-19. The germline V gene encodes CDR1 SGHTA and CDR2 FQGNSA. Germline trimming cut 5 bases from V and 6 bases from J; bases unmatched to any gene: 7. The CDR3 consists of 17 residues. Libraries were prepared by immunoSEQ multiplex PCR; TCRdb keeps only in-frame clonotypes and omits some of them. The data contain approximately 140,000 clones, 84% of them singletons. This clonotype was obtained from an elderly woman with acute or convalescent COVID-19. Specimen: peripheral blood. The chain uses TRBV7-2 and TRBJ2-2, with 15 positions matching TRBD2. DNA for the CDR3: TGTGCCAGCAGCCATATCGGACTAGCGGGAGGGCCCGGGGAGCTGTTTTTT. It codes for CASSHIGLAGGPGELFF.